This TCR beta chain was sequenced during a study of control samples from healthy donors and cancer patients. Using immunoSEQ multiplex PCR, the repertoire was profiled, and TCRdb retains in-frame clones only, with some absent. The table records some 7,200 clones, approximately 77% of them present only once. With V trimmed by 7 bases and J by 7 bases, 16 bases remained unmatched. Looked up from germline, CDR1 is SGHTA and CDR2 is FQGNSA. This CDR3 is 15 amino acids long. The J gene is TRBJ2-7, the V gene TRBV7-2; 7 nucleotides agree with TRBD1. This clonotype originated in a man between 65 and 85 years old with lung cancer. Sequencing input: PBMCs. The CDR3 loop is CASNGQPAGGREQYF. The CDR3 DNA sequence: TGTGCCAGCAACGGACAGCCCGCAGGGGGACGGGAGCAGTACTTC.